A single sample is the source of the 19 T cell receptor beta chains below, sequenced in a study of blood T cells in healthy people across ages. Sample-barcoded 5' priming and a J-beta primer mix drove a second PCR of roughly 7 to 11 cycles. TCRdb itself ran the 5' RACE reads through MiXCR, one entry per CDR3 protein. The table records about 640,000 distinct CDR3 sequences, around 54% of them present only once. Sequenced material: blood. Receptors originate from a man aged 55-75 years in good health.

The chain has TRBV3-1 and TRBJ1-6; weak D call: TRBD1 (6 bases). The germline CDR1 and CDR2 sequences are LGHDT and YNNKEL (reference sequence). V lost 0 bases to trimming and J lost 12 bases, with 12 bases between them. The CDR3 extends over 14 amino acids. The CDR3: CASSQDGGQRPLHF. CDR3 DNA: TGTGCCAGCAGCCAAGACGGGGGGCAACGACCCCTCCACTTT. The full variable domain, its missing parts supplied by reference TRBV3-1 and TRBJ1-6, is DTAVSQTPKYLVTQMGNDKSIKCEQNLGHDTMYWYKQDSKKFLKIMFSYNNKELIINETVPNRFSPKSPDKAHLNLHINSLELGDSAVYFCASSQDGGQRPLHFGNGTRLTVT.

The chain combines TRBV6-5 with TRBJ2-7; 9 bases agree with TRBD1. This CDR3 comprises 16 residues. V trimming: 5 bases; J trimming: 3 bases; junction bases outside the gene matches: 11. Per germline, CDR1 MNHEY and CDR2 SVGAGI. CDR3 DNA: TGTGCCAGCAGTCGAACCTCCGGGACAGGGAGCTACGAGCAGTACTTC. Translation gives CASSRTSGTGSYEQYF.

CDR3 residues: CSASRPGLAANEQFF. The DNA for the CDR3 is TGCAGTGCTAGCCGACCGGGACTAGCGGCCAATGAGCAGTTCTTC. The chain has TRBV20-1 and TRBJ2-1, with 11 bases matching TRBD2. The CDR3 has 15 amino acids. The V segment lost 3 bases and the J segment 6 bases; nucleotides outside the gene matches: 7. Germline loops: CDR1 DFQATT, CDR2 SNEGSKA (reference sequence).

The rearrangement uses TRBV10-3 and TRBJ2-3; D tentatively fits TRBD1 or TRBD2 (6 bases each). Germline CDR1 ENHRY, CDR2 SYGVKD. Deletions cut 3 bases from V and 6 bases from J, with 13 bases between. The CDR3 extends over 14 amino acids. The CDR3 region is CAISEGGSGDTQYF. In DNA, the CDR3 is TGTGCCATCAGTGAAGGGGGGTCGGGGGATACGCAGTATTTT.

This clonotype was seen more than once but under ten times. This chain links TRBV20-1 with TRBJ2-1; no clear D. V lost 4 bases and J lost 3, with 7 bases in between. Germline CDR1 DFQATT, CDR2 SNEGSKA (reference sequence). The CDR3 sequence is 12 residues long. The CDR3 DNA follows: TGCAGTGCTAAAGGATTCTACAATGAGCAGTTCTTC. The encoded protein is CSAKGFYNEQFF.

In nucleotides, the CDR3 is TGCAGTGCTAGCCCCCTTCGTTGGACGCAAGAGACCCAGTACTTC. As protein: CSASPLRWTQETQYF. The V gene is TRBV20-1, the J gene TRBJ2-5; unclear D gene. The CDR3 runs to 15 residues. CDR1 DFQATT and CDR2 SNEGSKA come from the germline V gene (reference sequence). The V and J ends lost 3 bases and 2 bases respectively, with 16 bases between them.

The chain combines TRBV11-2 with TRBJ2-7; 10 bases line up with TRBD1. The CDR3 sequence is 16 residues long. Unmatched junction bases numbered 4, after V lost 2 bases and J lost 0 bases. The germline V gene has CDR1 SGHAT and CDR2 FQNNGV. This CDR3 is CASSLQDRGNSYEQYF. DNA of the CDR3: TGTGCCAGCAGCTTACAGGACAGGGGGAACTCCTACGAGCAGTACTTC. Full variable domain (rest looked up from reference TRBV11-2 and TRBJ2-7): EAGVAQSPRYKIIEKRQSVAFWCNPISGHATLYWYQQILGQGPKLLIQFQNNGVVDDSQLPKDRFSAERLKGVDSTLKIQPAKLEDSAVYLCASSLQDRGNSYEQYFGPGTRLTVT.

In this sample, this clonotype turned up a few times. The chain has TRBV4-2 and TRBJ2-5; no clear D. With 0 bases removed from V and 5 bases from J, the gap between germline ends came to 10 bases. The length of the CDR3 is 14 residues. Germline V gene data show CDR1 as LGHNA and CDR2 as YNFKEQ. The CDR3 loop reads CASSQDLGRETQYF. The DNA for the CDR3 is TGTGCCAGCAGCCAAGATCTGGGTCGGGAGACCCAGTACTTC.

The chain has TRBV7-6 and TRBJ2-4, with D tentatively TRBD1 (5 bases). The last part of the DNA fits TRBJ2-7 better; the J call may be wrong. Germline V gene lookup returns CDR1 SGHVS and CDR2 FNYEAQ. The CDR3 consists of 14 residues. CDR3 DNA sequence: TGTGCCAGCAGCGTAAGCCCGACAGCCTACGAGCAGTACTTC. Translation: CASSVSPTAYEQYF.

The chain recombines TRBV5-1 with TRBJ2-4; 13 bases fit TRBD2. The DNA end is more similar to TRBJ2-7, so the J call may be wrong. Germline V lookup: CDR1 SGHRS, CDR2 YFSETQ. The CDR3 consists of 15 residues. The chain's CDR3 is CASSTGGLAGTEQYF. In DNA, the CDR3 is TGCGCCAGCAGCACCGGGGGACTAGCGGGAACCGAGCAGTACTTC.

The chain couples TRBV11-2 to TRBJ2-1, with TRBD2 identical over 9 bases. Unmatched junction bases numbered 4, after V lost 3 bases and J lost 1 base. The germline CDR1 and CDR2 sequences are SGHAT and FQNNGV. The CDR3 covers 16 residues. The CDR3 nucleotides read TGTGCCAGCAGCTTGACTAGCGGTGCTTCCTACAATGAGCAGTTCTTC. This gives the protein CASSLTSGASYNEQFF.

The chain carries TRBV3-1 and TRBJ2-3; D ambiguous. V shed 4 bases and J shed 6 bases, with 17 bases lying between them. The CDR3 runs to 15 residues. The V gene's germline CDR1 is LGHDT and CDR2 YNNKEL (reference sequence). This CDR3 reads CASSPKGLLRDTQYF. In nucleotides, the CDR3 is TGTGCCAGCAGCCCCAAGGGCCTCCTGAGGGATACGCAGTATTTT.

The genes are TRBV7-2 and TRBJ1-1; no definite D call. The germline V gene encodes CDR1 SGHTA and CDR2 FQGNSA. The CDR3 covers 13 residues. V was trimmed by 5 bases and J by 1 base, leaving 8 bases between them. CDR3: CASSQSRNTEAFF. CDR3 DNA sequence: TGTGCCAGCAGCCAGTCCAGGAACACTGAAGCTTTCTTT.

This clonotype was recorded at least ten times. The CDR3 nucleotides are TGTGCCAGCAGCCAAGAGTACAGGAGAATGGACATTCAGTACTTC. Protein sequence: CASSQEYRRMDIQYF. The genes are TRBV4-2 and TRBJ2-4; D may be TRBD1 (5 bases). This CDR3 comprises 15 residues. In germline, CDR1 is LGHNA, CDR2 YNFKEQ. Deletions cut 0 bases from V and 8 bases from J, with 14 bases between.

CDR3: CASSSYDTEAFF. The CDR3 DNA is TGTGCCAGCAGTTCTTACGACACTGAAGCTTTCTTT. The chain couples TRBV6-6 to TRBJ1-1; no clear D. This CDR3 has 12 amino acids. Germline CDR1 reads MNHNY; CDR2 reads SVGAGI (reference sequence). V lost 4 bases and J 3 bases, leaving 6 bases between the germline ends.

The J gene is TRBJ2-7, the V gene TRBV5-1, with 8 bases fitting TRBD2. V lost 5 bases, J lost 0 bases, and 7 bases stayed unmatched. The CDR3 totals 15 residues. Germline loops: CDR1 SGHRS, CDR2 YFSETQ. CDR3 DNA sequence: TGCGCCAGCAGGATGGGACTAGAATTCTCCTACGAGCAGTACTTC. Translation gives CASRMGLEFSYEQYF.

The chain links TRBV7-2 to TRBJ2-3, with 9 bases aligning to TRBD1. The V and J ends lost 6 bases and 3 bases, in that order; junction bases with no gene match: 10. The CDR3 has 16 amino acids. The germline gives CDR1 SGHTA, CDR2 FQGNSA. DNA of the CDR3: TGTGCCAGCAGTTTTGCACAGGGGGCATTAACAGATACGCAGTATTTT. The encoded protein is CASSFAQGALTDTQYF.

This clonotype turned up a few times. The chain recombines TRBV19 with TRBJ2-7, with TRBD2 as a possible D gene (5 bases). The DNA end lines up better with TRBJ2-5; the J call may be wrong. The CDR3 sequence is 13 residues long. The germline CDR1 and CDR2 sequences are LNHDA and SQIVND (reference sequence). The CDR3 sequence: CASSTGLPGTQYF. The DNA of the CDR3 is TGTGCCAGTAGTACCGGACTTCCCGGGACCCAGTACTTC.

CDR3 loop: CASSFKGLAADTGELFF. The CDR3 nucleotides read TGCGCCAGCAGCTTTAAGGGACTAGCGGCAGACACCGGGGAGCTGTTTTTT. V and J are TRBV5-1 and TRBJ2-2, with 11 positions matching TRBD2. Germline-derived CDR1 and CDR2 are SGHRS and YFSETQ. The CDR3 has 17 residues. Trimming removed 2 bases from V and 3 bases from J; junction bases left unmatched: 6. Filled out from reference TRBV5-1 and TRBJ2-2, the complete variable domain reads KAGVTQTPRYLIKTRGQQVTLSCSPISGHRSVSWYQQTPGQGLQFLFEYFSETQRNKGNFPGRFSGRQFSNSRSEMNVSTLELGDSALYLCASSFKGLAADTGELFFGEGSRLTVL.